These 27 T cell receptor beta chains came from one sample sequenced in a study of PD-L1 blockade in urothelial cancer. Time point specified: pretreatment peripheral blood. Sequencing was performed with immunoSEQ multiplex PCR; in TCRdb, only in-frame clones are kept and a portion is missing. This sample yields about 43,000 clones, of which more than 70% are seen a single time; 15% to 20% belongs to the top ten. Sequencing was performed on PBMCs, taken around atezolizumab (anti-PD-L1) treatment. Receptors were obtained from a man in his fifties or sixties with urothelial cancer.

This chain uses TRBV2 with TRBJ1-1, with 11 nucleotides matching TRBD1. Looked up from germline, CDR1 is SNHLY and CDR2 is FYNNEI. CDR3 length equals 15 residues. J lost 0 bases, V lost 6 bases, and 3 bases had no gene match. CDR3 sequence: CASRGQGGMNTEAFF. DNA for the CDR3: TGTGCCAGCAGGGGACAGGGGGGCATGAACACTGAAGCTTTCTTT.

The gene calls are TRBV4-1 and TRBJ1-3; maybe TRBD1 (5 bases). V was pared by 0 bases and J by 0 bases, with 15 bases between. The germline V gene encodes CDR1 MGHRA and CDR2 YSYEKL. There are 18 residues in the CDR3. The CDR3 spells CASSQEFPPGNSGNTIYF. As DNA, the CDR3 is TGCGCCAGCAGCCAAGAATTCCCCCCAGGGAACTCTGGAAACACCATATATTTT.

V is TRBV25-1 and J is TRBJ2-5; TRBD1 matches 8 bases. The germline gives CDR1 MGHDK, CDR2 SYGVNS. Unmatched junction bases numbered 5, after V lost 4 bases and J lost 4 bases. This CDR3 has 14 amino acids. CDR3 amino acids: CASSGRGPGETQYF. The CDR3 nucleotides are TGTGCCAGCAGTGGCAGGGGGCCGGGAGAGACCCAGTACTTC.

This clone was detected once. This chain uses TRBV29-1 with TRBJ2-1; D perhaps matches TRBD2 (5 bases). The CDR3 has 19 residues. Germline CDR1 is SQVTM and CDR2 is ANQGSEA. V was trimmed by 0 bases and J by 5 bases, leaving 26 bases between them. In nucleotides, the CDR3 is TGCAGCGTTGAAGATCGCCGCCTTCCAACTAGATTGCGGAACAATGAGCAGTTCTTC. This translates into CSVEDRRLPTRLRNNEQFF.

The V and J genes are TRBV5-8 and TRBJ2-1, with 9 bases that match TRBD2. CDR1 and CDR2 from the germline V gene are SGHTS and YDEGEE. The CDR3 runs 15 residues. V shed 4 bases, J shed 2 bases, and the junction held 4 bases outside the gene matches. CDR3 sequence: CASSKGLATYNEQFF. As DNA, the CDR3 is TGTGCCAGCAGCAAGGGACTAGCAACCTACAATGAGCAGTTCTTC.

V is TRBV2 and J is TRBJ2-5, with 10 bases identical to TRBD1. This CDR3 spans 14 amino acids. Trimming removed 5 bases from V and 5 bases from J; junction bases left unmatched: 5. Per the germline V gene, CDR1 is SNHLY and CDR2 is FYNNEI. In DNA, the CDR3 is TGTGCCAGCAGTACCGACAGGGGGCCGGAGACCCAGTACTTC. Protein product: CASSTDRGPETQYF.

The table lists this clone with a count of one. DNA of the CDR3: TGTGCCAGCAGCTTGGCCAGCGGGAACACCGGGGAGCTGTTTTTT. Translating gives CASSLASGNTGELFF. V and J are TRBV5-4 and TRBJ2-2; D might be TRBD2 (5 bases). V was clipped by 0 bases and J by 1 base, with 7 bases between them. The germline gives CDR1 SGHNT, CDR2 YYREEE (reference sequence). This CDR3 is built from 15 residues.

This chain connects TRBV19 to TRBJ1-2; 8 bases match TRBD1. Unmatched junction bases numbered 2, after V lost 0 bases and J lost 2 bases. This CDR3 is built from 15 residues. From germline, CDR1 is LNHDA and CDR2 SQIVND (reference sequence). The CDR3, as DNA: TGTGCCAGTAGTATAGACAGGGGGCGCAACTATGGCTACACCTTC. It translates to CASSIDRGRNYGYTF.

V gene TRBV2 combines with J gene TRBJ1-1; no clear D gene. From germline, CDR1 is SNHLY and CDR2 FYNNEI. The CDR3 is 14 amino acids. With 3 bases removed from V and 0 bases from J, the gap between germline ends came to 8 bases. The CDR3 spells CASSERLMNTEAFF. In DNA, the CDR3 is TGTGCCAGCAGTGAGCGCTTAATGAACACTGAAGCTTTCTTT.

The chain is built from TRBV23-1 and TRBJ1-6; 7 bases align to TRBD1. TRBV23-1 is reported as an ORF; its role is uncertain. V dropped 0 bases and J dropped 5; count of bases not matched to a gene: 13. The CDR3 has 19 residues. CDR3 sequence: CASSQSRLRNRGHNSPLHF. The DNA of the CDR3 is TGCGCCAGCAGTCAATCCAGGCTTCGAAACAGGGGCCATAATTCACCCCTCCACTTT.

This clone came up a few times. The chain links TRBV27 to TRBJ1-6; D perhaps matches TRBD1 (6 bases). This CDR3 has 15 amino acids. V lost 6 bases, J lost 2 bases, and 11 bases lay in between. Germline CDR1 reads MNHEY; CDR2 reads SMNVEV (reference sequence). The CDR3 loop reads CASRTQGTYNSPLHF. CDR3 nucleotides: TGTGCCAGCAGGACCCAGGGGACCTATAATTCACCCCTCCACTTT.

CDR3 coding DNA: TGTGCCAGCAGCTCCGAGACAGGCAATGAGCAGTTCTTC. It translates to CASSSETGNEQFF. This chain uses TRBV5-5 with TRBJ2-1, with D possibly matching TRBD1 (6 bases). CDR3 size: 13 residues. Germline V gene sequence: CDR1 SGHKS, CDR2 YYEKEE (reference sequence). The V and J ends lost 3 bases and 6 bases respectively, with 10 bases between them.

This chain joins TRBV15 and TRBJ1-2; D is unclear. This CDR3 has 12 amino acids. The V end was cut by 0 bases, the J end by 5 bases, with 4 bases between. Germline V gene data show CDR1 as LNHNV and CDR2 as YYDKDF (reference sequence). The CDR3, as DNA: TGTGCCACCAGCAGAGACCTATATGGCTACACCTTC. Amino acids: CATSRDLYGYTF.

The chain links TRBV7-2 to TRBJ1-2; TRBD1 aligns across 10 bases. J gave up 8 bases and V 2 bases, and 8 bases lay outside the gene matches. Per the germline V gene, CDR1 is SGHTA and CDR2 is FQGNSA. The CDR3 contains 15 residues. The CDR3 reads CASSLLDRGYGGYTF. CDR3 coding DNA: TGTGCCAGCAGCTTATTGGACAGGGGGTATGGAGGCTACACCTTC.

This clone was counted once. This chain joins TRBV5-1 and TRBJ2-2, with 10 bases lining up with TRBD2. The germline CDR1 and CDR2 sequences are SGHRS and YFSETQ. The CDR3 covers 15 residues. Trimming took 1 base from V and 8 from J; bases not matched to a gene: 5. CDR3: CASSLLAGETGELFF. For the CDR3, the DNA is TGCGCCAGCAGCTTGCTAGCGGGAGAGACAGGGGAGCTGTTTTTT.

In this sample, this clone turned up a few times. Here the CDR3 reads CASSEAPQGVEQYF. In nucleotides, the CDR3 is TGTGCCAGCAGTGAAGCGCCACAGGGGGTCGAGCAGTACTTC. V and J are TRBV2 and TRBJ2-7; 8 nucleotides align to TRBD1. Trimming took 0 bases from V and 6 from J; bases not matched to a gene: 4. The germline gives CDR1 SNHLY, CDR2 FYNNEI. The CDR3 consists of 14 residues.

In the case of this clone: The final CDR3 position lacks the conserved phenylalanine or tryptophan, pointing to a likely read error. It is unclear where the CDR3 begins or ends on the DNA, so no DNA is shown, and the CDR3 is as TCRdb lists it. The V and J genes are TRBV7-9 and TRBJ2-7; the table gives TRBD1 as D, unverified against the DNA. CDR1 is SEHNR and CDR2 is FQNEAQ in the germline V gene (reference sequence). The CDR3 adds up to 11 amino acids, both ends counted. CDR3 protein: CASSPGQGLAI.

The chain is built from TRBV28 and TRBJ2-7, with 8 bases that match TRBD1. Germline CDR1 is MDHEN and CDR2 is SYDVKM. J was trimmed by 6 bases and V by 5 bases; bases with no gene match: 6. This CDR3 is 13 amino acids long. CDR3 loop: CASSRADRVEQYF. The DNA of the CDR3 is TGTGCCAGCAGTCGCGCGGACAGGGTCGAGCAGTACTTC.

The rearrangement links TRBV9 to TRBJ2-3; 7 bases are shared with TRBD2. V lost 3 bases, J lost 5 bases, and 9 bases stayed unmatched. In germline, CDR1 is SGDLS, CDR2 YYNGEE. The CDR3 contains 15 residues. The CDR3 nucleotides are TGTGCCAGCAGCGACGGGACTACCCGCCGAGATACGCAGTATTTT. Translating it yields CASSDGTTRRDTQYF.

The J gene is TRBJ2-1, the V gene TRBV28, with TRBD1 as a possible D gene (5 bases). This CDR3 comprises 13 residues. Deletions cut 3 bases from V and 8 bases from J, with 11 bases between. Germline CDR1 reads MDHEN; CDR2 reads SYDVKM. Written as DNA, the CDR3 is TGTGCCAGCAGTTTTTCAGGGTTGGATGAGCAGTTCTTC. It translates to CASSFSGLDEQFF.

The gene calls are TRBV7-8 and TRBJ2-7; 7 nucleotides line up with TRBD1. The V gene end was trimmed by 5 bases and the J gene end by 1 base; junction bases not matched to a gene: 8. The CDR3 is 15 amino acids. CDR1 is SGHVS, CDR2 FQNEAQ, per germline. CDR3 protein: CASSLRGQVSYEQYF. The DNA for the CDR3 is TGTGCCAGCAGCCTCCGCGGACAGGTTTCCTACGAGCAGTACTTC.

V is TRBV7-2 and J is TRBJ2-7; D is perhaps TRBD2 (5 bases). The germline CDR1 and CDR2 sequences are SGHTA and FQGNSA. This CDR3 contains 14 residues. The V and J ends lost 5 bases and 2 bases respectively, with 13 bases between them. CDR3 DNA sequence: TGTGCCAGCAGCGCCGCGGGTGTTACCTACGAGCAGTACTTC. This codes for CASSAAGVTYEQYF.

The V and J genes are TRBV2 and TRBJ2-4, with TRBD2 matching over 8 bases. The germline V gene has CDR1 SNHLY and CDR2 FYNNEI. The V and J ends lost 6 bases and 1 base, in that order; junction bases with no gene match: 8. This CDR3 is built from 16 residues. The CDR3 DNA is TGTGCCAGCAGCTTTGGACTAGCTTTGGCCAAAAACATTCAGTACTTC. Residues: CASSFGLALAKNIQYF.

The CDR3 DNA follows: TGTGCCAGCAGCTTCCGATCGGGATTGGAAGAGACCCAGTACTTC. Protein sequence: CASSFRSGLEETQYF. The V and J genes are TRBV7-2 and TRBJ2-5; the D gene is possibly TRBD2 (5 bases). V lost 3 bases and J lost 3, with 14 bases in between. Germline CDR1 and CDR2: SGHTA and FQGNSA. The CDR3 has 15 amino acids.

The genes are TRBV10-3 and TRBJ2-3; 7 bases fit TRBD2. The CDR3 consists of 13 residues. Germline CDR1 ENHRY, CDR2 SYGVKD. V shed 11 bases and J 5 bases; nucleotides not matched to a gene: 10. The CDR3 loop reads CAGHSEREDTQYF. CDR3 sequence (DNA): TGTGCCGGCCATAGCGAGCGGGAAGATACGCAGTATTTT.

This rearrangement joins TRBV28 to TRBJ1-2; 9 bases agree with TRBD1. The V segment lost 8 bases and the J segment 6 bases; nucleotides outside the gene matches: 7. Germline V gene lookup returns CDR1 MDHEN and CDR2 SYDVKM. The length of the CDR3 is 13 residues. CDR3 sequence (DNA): TGTGCCAGCTATATACAGGGGGCCGATGGCTACACCTTC. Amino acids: CASYIQGADGYTF.

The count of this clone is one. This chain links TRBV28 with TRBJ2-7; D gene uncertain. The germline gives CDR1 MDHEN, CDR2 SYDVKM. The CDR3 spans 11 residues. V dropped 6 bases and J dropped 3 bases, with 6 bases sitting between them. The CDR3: CASSRGYEQYF. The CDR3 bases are TGTGCCAGCAGCCGCGGCTACGAGCAGTACTTC.